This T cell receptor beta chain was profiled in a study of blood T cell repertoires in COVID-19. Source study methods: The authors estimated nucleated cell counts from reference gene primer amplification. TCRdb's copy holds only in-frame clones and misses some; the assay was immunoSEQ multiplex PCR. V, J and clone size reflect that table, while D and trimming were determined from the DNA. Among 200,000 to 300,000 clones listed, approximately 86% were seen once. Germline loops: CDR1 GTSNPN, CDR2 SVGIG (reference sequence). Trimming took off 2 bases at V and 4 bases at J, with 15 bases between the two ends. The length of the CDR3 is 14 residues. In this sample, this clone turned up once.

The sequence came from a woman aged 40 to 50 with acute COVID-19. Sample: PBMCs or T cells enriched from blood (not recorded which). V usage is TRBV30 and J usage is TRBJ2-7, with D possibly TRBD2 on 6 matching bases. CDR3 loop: CAWSTGGKVYEQYF. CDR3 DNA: TGTGCCTGGAGTACCGGAGGGAAGGTGTACGAGCAGTACTTC. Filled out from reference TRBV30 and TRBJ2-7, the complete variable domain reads SQTIHQWPATLVQPVGSPLSLECTVEGTSNPNLYWYRQAAGRGLQLLFYSVGIGQISSEVPQNLSASRPQDRQFILSSKKLLLSDSGFYLCAWSTGGKVYEQYFGPGTRLTVT.